Shown below are 18 T cell receptor beta chains from a single sample sequenced in a study of T cells in Graves' hyperthyroidism and ophthalmopathy. The TCR beta CDR3 regions underwent amplification using RNA transcripts as the source. A first-round RT-PCR of the TCR CDR3 used the HTBI primer set. TCRdb re-analysed the multiplex PCR reads in MiXCR, keeping a single row per CDR3 protein. The sample contains 350,000 to 400,000 distinct CDR3 sequences, over 15% of which appear only once. The sample was blood. The source is a woman aged 18-35 years with Graves' hyperthyroidism.

This clonotype occurred many times. The gene calls are TRBV9 and TRBJ2-7; D may be TRBD1 or TRBD2 (5 bases each). The V end was cut by 4 bases, the J end by 2 bases, with 13 bases between. Germline V CDR1 and CDR2: SGDLS, YYNGEE. This CDR3 is 14 amino acids long. CDR3 nucleotides: TGTGCCAGCAGCCCTTGGGACGAAGCCTACGAGCAGTACTTC. Translation gives CASSPWDEAYEQYF.

At least ten counts were recorded for this clonotype. The chain's CDR3 is CASSLRGSNPGANVLTF. The CDR3 nucleotides are TGTGCCAGCAGCCTCCGGGGGAGCAACCCTGGGGCCAACGTCCTGACTTTC. This sequence joins TRBV2 and TRBJ2-6; possibly TRBD2 for D (6 bases). The germline gives CDR1 SNHLY, CDR2 FYNNEI. Trimming shortened V by 6 bases and J by 2 bases, and 17 bases separated the two germline ends. The CDR3 totals 17 residues.

This clonotype has at least ten counts. The chain joins TRBV29-1 to TRBJ1-1, with D possibly matching TRBD1 (5 bases). Trimming left V 2 bases short and J 1 base short, with 8 bases between. The CDR3 runs 13 residues. The germline CDR1 and CDR2 sequences are SQVTM and ANQGSEA. CDR3 residues: CSVERGGNTEAFF. In nucleotides, the CDR3 is TGCAGCGTTGAAAGGGGCGGGAACACTGAAGCTTTCTTT. Full variable domain (rest looked up from reference TRBV29-1 and TRBJ1-1): SAVISQKPSRDICQRGTSLTIQCQVDSQVTMMFWYRQQPGQSLTLIATANQGSEATYESGFVIDKFPISRPNLTFSTLTVSNMSPEDSSIYLCSVERGGNTEAFFGQGTRLTVV.

A word on this clonotype: A much larger clone lies a single base off, so this may be a read error. DNA of the CDR3: TGTGCCATCAGTGAGCAAGGGTGGAGATATGGCTACACCTTC. Translation: CAISEQGWRYGYTF. This chain connects TRBV10-3 to TRBJ1-2, with D unclear. This CDR3 is 14 amino acids long. Germline loops: CDR1 ENHRY, CDR2 SYGVKD. The V gene lost 2 bases and the J gene lost 5 bases, with 12 bases spanning the gap.

The chain has TRBV6-1 and TRBJ2-5, with TRBD1 as a possible D gene (5 bases). CDR3 size: 15 residues. Trimming removed 2 bases at V and 5 bases at J, with 15 bases between. Germline CDR1 and CDR2: MNHNS and SASEGT. CDR3: CASSEWATGWETQYF. The DNA for the CDR3 is TGTGCCAGCAGTGAATGGGCAACAGGTTGGGAGACCCAGTACTTC.

This clonotype was picked up many times. The chain employs TRBV6-1 and TRBJ1-3; D is unresolved. CDR3 size: 11 residues. V lost 5 bases and J 5 bases, leaving 4 bases between the germline ends. CDR1 is MNHNS and CDR2 is SASEGT in the germline V gene. In DNA, the CDR3 is TGTGCCAGCAGTAGAAGAAACACCATATATTTT. This codes for CASSRRNTIYF.

This chain connects TRBV6-2 or TRBV6-3 to TRBJ2-7; the D gene is possibly TRBD1 (7 bases). Germline V gene lookup returns CDR1 MNHEY and CDR2 SVGEGT. Trimming left V 7 bases short and J 3 bases short, with 13 bases between. This CDR3 contains 13 residues. This CDR3 reads CASNRQGLYEQYF. For the CDR3, the DNA is TGTGCCAGCAATCGACAGGGACTCTACGAGCAGTACTTC.

This clonotype was detected many times. The chain carries TRBV2 and TRBJ1-2; possible D gene TRBD1, 6 bases. CDR1 SNHLY and CDR2 FYNNEI come from the germline V gene. Trimming removed 6 bases from V and 7 bases from J, with 15 bases in between. CDR3 size: 13 residues. Here the CDR3 reads CASRAQGIAGYTF. As DNA, the CDR3 is TGTGCCAGCAGAGCTCAGGGGATTGCTGGCTACACCTTC.

The J gene is TRBJ2-2, the V gene TRBV6-2 or TRBV6-3, with TRBD2 matching over 8 bases. The trim removed 7 bases at V and 6 bases at J, leaving 10 bases unmatched. The length of the CDR3 is 15 residues. CDR1 is MNHEY, CDR2 SVGEGT, per germline. CDR3 in DNA: TGTGCCAGCACTCAACCGGGACTAGAGGCCGGGGAGCTGTTTTTT. Protein: CASTQPGLEAGELFF.

This clonotype was found many times. The V and J genes are TRBV27 and TRBJ1-2; the D is unclear. The CDR3 totals 13 residues. With 6 bases removed from V and 12 bases from J, the gap between germline ends came to 20 bases. Germline values: CDR1 MNHEY, CDR2 SMNVEV (reference sequence). CDR3: CASSLTAALSHTF. The DNA of the CDR3 is TGTGCCAGCAGCTTGACGGCTGCCTTAAGTCACACCTTC.

In this sample, this clonotype turned up a few times. The genes are TRBV3-1 and TRBJ2-2; perhaps TRBD1 as D (5 bases). V was clipped by 10 bases and J by 5 bases, with 14 bases between them. This CDR3 is 13 amino acids long. The germline V gene has CDR1 LGHDT and CDR2 YNNKEL (reference sequence). The CDR3 nucleotides are TGTGCCACCGACGCCCAGGGTACCGGGGAGCTGTTTTTT. It translates to CATDAQGTGELFF.

This clonotype was seen ten or more times. The chain links TRBV28 to TRBJ2-7; no clear D gene. Germline V gives CDR1 MDHEN, CDR2 SYDVKM. V was trimmed by 3 bases and J by 3 bases, leaving 9 bases between them. The CDR3 is made up of 13 amino acids. The CDR3, as DNA: TGTGCCAGCAGTTTTCGAGCCAACTACGAGCAGTACTTC. Its protein is CASSFRANYEQYF.

This clonotype has at least ten counts. This chain uses TRBV7-9 with TRBJ1-1, with a weak D call TRBD1 (5 bases). CDR1 SEHNR and CDR2 FQNEAQ come from the germline V gene (reference sequence). V lost 5 bases and J 7 bases, leaving 14 bases between the germline ends. The CDR3 sequence is 13 residues long. The CDR3 coding sequence is TGTGCCAGCAGCCGGACGGGGGTCTTTGAAGCTTTCTTT. This codes for CASSRTGVFEAFF.

The sample holds many counts of this clonotype. V and J are TRBV6-2 or TRBV6-3 and TRBJ2-7, with TRBD1 matching over 7 bases. The CDR3 is 15 residues long. The V gene end was trimmed by 8 bases and the J gene end by 3 bases; junction bases not matched to a gene: 13. Germline lookup yields CDR1 MNHEY and CDR2 SVGEGT. In DNA form, the CDR3 reads TGTGCCAGCCGGGACGGGGCAGGGGGAGTCTACGAGCAGTACTTC. Protein: CASRDGAGGVYEQYF.

This clonotype was detected many times. This rearrangement joins TRBV7-8 to TRBJ2-4; 10 nucleotides match TRBD2. The CDR3 has 18 amino acids. From germline, CDR1 is SGHVS and CDR2 FQNEAQ. V was clipped by 4 bases and J by 2 bases; unmatched bases: 11. CDR3 nucleotide sequence: TGTGCCAGCAGCTCCCTTCCCGGGACTAGCGTGACCAAAAACATTCAGTACTTC. It codes for CASSSLPGTSVTKNIQYF.

This clonotype was counted ten times or more. The chain combines TRBV12-3 or TRBV12-4 with TRBJ2-7; D possibly corresponds to TRBD2 (6 bases). The CDR3 runs 16 residues. V dropped 6 bases and J dropped 2 bases, with 20 bases sitting between them. The DNA of the CDR3 is TGTGCCAGCAGCCCAGGAGGGCGCACGGCCACCTACGAGCAGTACTTC. This sequence encodes CASSPGGRTATYEQYF.

This clonotype has a count of ten or more. The rearrangement joins TRBV10-2 to TRBJ1-1; D might be TRBD1 (6 bases). Germline assignment: CDR1 WSHSY and CDR2 SAAADI. V was clipped by 2 bases and J by 0 bases, with 10 bases between them. The CDR3 runs to 15 residues. CDR3 region: CASSEGQSMNTEAFF. The CDR3 region has the DNA TGCGCCAGCAGTGAGGGACAGAGCATGAACACTGAAGCTTTCTTT.

This clonotype was counted ten times or more. The chain links TRBV9 to TRBJ1-3; D is possibly TRBD1 (5 bases). Germline V gene sequence: CDR1 SGDLS, CDR2 YYNGEE. CDR3 length: 15 residues. Deletions cut 0 bases from V and 0 bases from J, with 7 bases between. The CDR3 sequence is CASSVDGGSGNTIYF. In DNA, the CDR3 is TGTGCCAGCAGCGTAGATGGGGGCTCTGGAAACACCATATATTTT.